This T cell receptor (beta chain) was recorded in a study of T cells in lung cancer brain metastases. TCRdb keeps only in-frame clones here, not all; method: immunoSEQ multiplex PCR. This table has a few thousand clones, approximately 91% appearing once. This CDR3 contains 15 residues. In germline, CDR1 is MNHEY, CDR2 SMNVEV (reference sequence). V lost 5 bases, J lost 4 bases, and 16 bases lay in between. A single count supports this clone. Marked H&E slides guided macrodissection of tumor areas from about five unstained, deparaffinized approximately 10 um sections. The sequencing input was tumor tissue from the primary lung tumor. This sequence joins TRBV27 and TRBJ2-3; no clear D. The sequence was obtained from a man in his 70s with non-small cell lung cancer. The CDR3 reads CASSIETAQSDTQYF. For the CDR3, the DNA is TGTGCCAGCAGTATCGAGACGGCGCAATCAGATACGCAGTATTTT.